This TCR beta chain was profiled in a study of long-term antiretroviral therapy in people with HIV. Version v3.0 of the immunoSEQ assay was performed at survey level. Clones were read by immunoSEQ multiplex PCR, and TCRdb kept only the in-frame ones, dropping some. Of around 23,000 clones listed, under 90% are singletons. CDR1 SGHAT and CDR2 FQNNGV come from the germline V gene. The CDR3 covers 16 residues. The V end lost 0 bases, the J end lost 2 bases, and 11 bases lay between the germline ends. The receptor was isolated from a woman aged 18-29 years with HIV. The V and J genes are TRBV11-2 and TRBJ2-1, with D possibly being TRBD2 (6 bases). The source was unsorted PBMCs, collected at the start of antiretroviral therapy, before treatment. The CDR3 region is CASSLDWGGPYNEQFF. Written as DNA, the CDR3 is TGTGCCAGCAGCTTAGATTGGGGAGGACCCTACAATGAGCAGTTCTTC. The full variable domain, with the rest looked up from reference TRBV11-2 and TRBJ2-1, is EAGVAQSPRYKIIEKRQSVAFWCNPISGHATLYWYQQILGQGPKLLIQFQNNGVVDDSQLPKDRFSAERLKGVDSTLKIQPAKLEDSAVYLCASSLDWGGPYNEQFFGPGTRLTVL.